The present T cell receptor (beta chain) was sequenced within a study of blood T cell repertoires in COVID-19. Study as a whole: Acute and convalescent COVID-19 specimens originated in the United States, Italy and Spain. Sample material is recorded as cDNA or gDNA derived from T cells, B-cell-depleted T cells, or PBMCs.

V trimming: 5 bases; J trimming: 4 bases; junction bases outside the gene matches: 5. CDR1 and CDR2 (germline): SNHLY, FYNNEI. This CDR3 is built from 15 residues. This table comes from immunoSEQ multiplex PCR, and its TCRdb copy is limited to in-frame clones, with some not included. The table records over 150,000 clones, 86% of them present only once. The chain employs TRBV2 and TRBJ1-5; 10 bases agree with TRBD1. The TCR comes from a man in his fifties or sixties with active or convalescent COVID-19. Source material: peripheral blood. The CDR3 coding sequence is TGTGCCAGCAGTAGCCGGGACAGGGGTAATCAGCCCCAGCATTTT. Its translation: CASSSRDRGNQPQHF.